The 3 T cell receptor beta chains below come from one sample, sequenced in a study of CXCR3-negative and CXCR3-positive naive CD8 T cells. The libraries of TRB cDNA were prepared using 5' RACE with UMI labels. TCRdb re-called the 5' RACE reads; every CDR3 protein appears as one record, without DNA. This table holds over 100,000 distinct CDR3 sequences. Study-wide results and caveats: CXCR3-positive naive cells had TRB CDR3s that were more hydrophobic than CXCR3-negative naive cells had.

These receptors have no known antigen. The specimen was naive CXCR3+ CD8+ T cells from blood. Documented subset: CD45RO-CCR7+CD27+CD95- naive CD8+ T cells expressing CXCR3 (TNR3+). The receptors originated from a human donor in good health. Some clones in this sample may be carry-over from other donors' samples.

The CDR3 is CASSDRGLEETQYF. The V and J genes are TRBV12-3 or TRBV12-4 and TRBJ2-5; TCRdb lists TRBD1, though no DNA is available to test this call. The CDR3 is made up of 14 amino acids.

The chain recombines TRBV5-5 with TRBJ2-3. This CDR3 spans 16 amino acids. Germline V gene lookup returns CDR1 SGHKS and CDR2 YYEKEE (reference sequence). The chain's CDR3 is CASSYLGLAGTDTQYF. Full variable domain (missing parts from reference TRBV5-5 and TRBJ2-3): DAGVTQSPTHLIKTRGQQVTLRCSPISGHKSVSWYQQVLGQGPQFIFQYYEKEERGRGNFPDRFSARQFPNYSSELNVNALLLGDSALYLCASSYLGLAGTDTQYFGPGTRLTVL.

The chain carries TRBV3-1 and TRBJ1-2; the TCRdb call, TRBD1, lacks DNA for checking. The CDR3 covers 15 residues. Germline CDR1 is LGHDT and CDR2 is YNNKEL (reference sequence). CDR3 sequence reads: CASSQGVLPQGAYTF.